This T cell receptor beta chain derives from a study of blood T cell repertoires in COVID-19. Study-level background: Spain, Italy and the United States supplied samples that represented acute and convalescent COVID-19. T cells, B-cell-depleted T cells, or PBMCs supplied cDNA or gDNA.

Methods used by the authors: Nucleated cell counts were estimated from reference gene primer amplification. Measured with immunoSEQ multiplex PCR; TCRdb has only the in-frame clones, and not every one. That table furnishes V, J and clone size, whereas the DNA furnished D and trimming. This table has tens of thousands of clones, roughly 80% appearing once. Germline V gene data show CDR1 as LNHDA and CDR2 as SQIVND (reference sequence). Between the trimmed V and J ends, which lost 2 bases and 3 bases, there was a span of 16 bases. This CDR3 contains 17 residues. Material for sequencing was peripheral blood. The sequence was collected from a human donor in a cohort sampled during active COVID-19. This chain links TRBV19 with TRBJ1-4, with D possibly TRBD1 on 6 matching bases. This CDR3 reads CASSIWGRKGSNEKLFF. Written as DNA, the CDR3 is TGTGCCAGTAGTATATGGGGGCGGAAAGGATCTAATGAAAAACTGTTTTTT.